This T cell receptor beta chain was captured in a study of T cells in Graves' hyperthyroidism and ophthalmopathy. Amplification yielded TCR beta CDR3 regions, with RNA transcripts as the source. Carried out on the TCR CDR3, a first-round RT-PCR used the HTBI primer set. MiXCR, run by TCRdb on the multiplex PCR reads, gives a single entry per CDR3 protein. The sample contains some 300,000 distinct CDR3 sequences, roughly 15% of which appear only once. This clonotype was seen ten or more times. Germline V CDR1 and CDR2: LGHDT, YNNKEL (reference sequence). CDR3 size: 13 residues. V was trimmed by 5 bases and J by 3 bases, leaving 11 bases between them.

The sequencing sample was made of blood. This TCR came from a woman aged 40 to 50 with Graves' hyperthyroidism. The rearrangement uses TRBV3-1 and TRBJ2-7, with D perhaps TRBD1 (5 bases). The CDR3 is CASSDGAHYEQYF. As DNA, the CDR3 is TGTGCCAGCAGCGATGGGGCCCACTACGAGCAGTACTTC.